These 24 T cell receptor beta chains share one sample of origin, sequenced in a study of blood T cell repertoires in COVID-19. Clones were sequenced by immunoSEQ multiplex PCR, and TCRdb holds only the in-frame ones, with some missing. The sample records about 430,000 clones, 88% being singletons. Sequencing was carried out using PBMCs or T cells enriched from blood (not recorded which). All receptors come from a young woman who had been exposed to COVID-19.

V gene TRBV5-5 combines with J gene TRBJ2-7, with D unresolved. CDR1 SGHKS and CDR2 YYEKEE come from the germline V gene (reference sequence). V lost 0 bases and J 4 bases, leaving 5 bases between the germline ends. The CDR3 is 12 amino acids. CDR3 in amino acids: CASSLVPYEQYF. The CDR3 DNA reads as TGTGCCAGCAGCTTGGTCCCATACGAGCAGTACTTC.

The CDR3 is CASRAMGLGTEAFF. The CDR3 DNA reads TGTGCCAGCAGGGCCATGGGCCTGGGCACTGAAGCTTTCTTT. The chain recombines TRBV7-2 with TRBJ1-1; D is unresolved. CDR1 is SGHTA, CDR2 FQGNSA, per germline. V lost 6 bases, J lost 4 bases, and 15 bases lay in between. The CDR3 runs 14 residues.

This clone was seen just once. The chain joins TRBV7-2 to TRBJ2-5, with D maybe TRBD2 (6 bases). Trimming cost V 3 bases and J 5 bases, with 19 bases left between them. The germline V gene has CDR1 SGHTA and CDR2 FQGNSA. The CDR3 loop spans 16 amino acids. In DNA form, the CDR3 reads TGTGCCAGCAGCTTCGCCCCGGGACTTGGAAAGGAGACCCAGTACTTC. Its translation: CASSFAPGLGKETQYF.

The J gene is TRBJ2-7, the V gene TRBV3-1 (or the pseudogene TRBV3-2); the match to TRBD2 covers 7 bases. Per germline, CDR1 LGHDT and CDR2 YNNKEL (reference sequence). V was pared by 3 bases and J by 3 bases, with 8 bases of the junction left unmatched. The CDR3 length is 15 residues. CDR3 DNA: TGTGCCAGCAGCCACATAGGACTAGGAGTCTACGAGCAGTACTTC. Translating it yields CASSHIGLGVYEQYF.

This rearrangement joins TRBV18 to TRBJ2-7; TRBD1 aligns across 11 bases. Germline V CDR1 and CDR2: KGHSH, LQKENI. The CDR3 is 15 amino acids. With V trimmed by 2 bases and J by 2 bases, 2 bases remained unmatched. The DNA for the CDR3 is TGTGCCAGCTCACCAGGACAGGGGGCCACCTACGAGCAGTACTTC. Its protein product is CASSPGQGATYEQYF.

This rearrangement joins TRBV10-3 to TRBJ1-6; 10 nucleotides agree with TRBD1. CDR3 length: 18 amino acids. The germline CDR1 and CDR2 sequences are ENHRY and SYGVKD. J gave up 0 bases and V 0 bases, and 2 bases lay outside the gene matches. The CDR3 loop is CAISESGQGSSYNSPLHF. DNA for the CDR3: TGTGCCATCAGTGAGTCGGGACAGGGGAGCTCCTATAATTCACCCCTCCACTTT.

This clone turned up a few times. The genes are TRBV3-1 (or the pseudogene TRBV3-2) and TRBJ2-1; 8 bases fit TRBD2. CDR3 length equals 15 residues. J gave up 0 bases and V 8 bases, and 6 bases lay outside the gene matches. Per germline, CDR1 LGHDT and CDR2 YNNKEL (reference sequence). The chain's CDR3 is CASRRSGSSYNEQFF. As DNA, the CDR3 is TGTGCCAGCCGTAGGAGCGGGAGCTCCTACAATGAGCAGTTCTTC.

The rearrangement joins TRBV11-2 to TRBJ2-1, with 9 bases identical to TRBD1. V gave up 3 bases and J gave up 7 bases; unmatched junction bases: 10. Per germline, CDR1 SGHAT and CDR2 FQNNGV. This CDR3 is built from 16 residues. CDR3 loop: CASSFTTGGSGNEQFF. CDR3 bases: TGTGCCAGCAGCTTCACCACAGGGGGCTCGGGGAATGAGCAGTTCTTC.

The V call is TRBV7-3, the J call TRBJ2-1, with 9 bases that match TRBD2. CDR1 is SGHTA and CDR2 is FQGTGA in the germline V gene. CDR3 length: 16 amino acids. Trimming took 5 bases from V and 3 from J; bases not matched to a gene: 8. The CDR3 here is CASSLLASGDYNEQFF. The CDR3 DNA reads TGTGCCAGCAGCCTATTGGCTAGCGGGGACTACAATGAGCAGTTCTTC.

The chain uses TRBV9 and TRBJ2-7; the D gene is possibly TRBD2 (7 bases). V lost 3 bases to trimming and J lost 0 bases, with 16 bases between them. The CDR3 length is 16 residues. Germline V CDR1 and CDR2: SGDLS, YYNGEE. The DNA for the CDR3 is TGTGCCAGCAGCGAGGGTCCGGGGGGCACCTCCTACGAGCAGTACTTC. Encoded protein: CASSEGPGGTSYEQYF.

The genes are TRBV5-1 and TRBJ2-1; no clear D gene. This CDR3 has 14 residues. In germline, CDR1 is SGHRS, CDR2 YFSETQ. The V gene lost 5 bases and the J gene lost 6 bases, with 15 bases spanning the gap. CDR3 in DNA: TGCGCCAGCAGACCATGGCTGCAGGCCAATGAGCAGTTCTTC. Translating gives CASRPWLQANEQFF.

J is TRBJ2-3 and V is TRBV6-5; the match to TRBD2 covers 7 bases. Germline V gene sequence: CDR1 MNHEY, CDR2 SVGAGI. V was pared by 7 bases and J by 5 bases, with 12 bases of the junction left unmatched. The CDR3 sequence is 15 residues long. CDR3 nucleotides: TGTGCCAGCACAAAGGGACTACTGCAGGGAGATACGCAGTATTTT. Protein sequence: CASTKGLLQGDTQYF.

The chain combines TRBV7-9 with TRBJ1-6; D is unresolved. The CDR3 extends over 15 amino acids. V shed 1 base and J shed 7 bases, with 11 bases lying between them. Germline assignment: CDR1 SEHNR and CDR2 FQNEAQ (reference sequence). CDR3 nucleotides: TGTGCCAGCAGCTTAGTATCTATCGGGAATTCACCCCTCCACTTT. Translating it yields CASSLVSIGNSPLHF.

The chain employs TRBV14 and TRBJ2-2, with TRBD1 identical over 11 bases. This CDR3 has 17 amino acids. After removal of 4 bases from V and 3 bases from J, the junction contained 7 bases not matched to a gene. Germline CDR1 SGHDN, CDR2 FVKESK. The CDR3 loop is CASSLPGTGGYTGELFF. DNA for the CDR3: TGTGCCAGCAGCCTGCCCGGGACAGGGGGGTACACCGGGGAGCTGTTTTTT.

The rearrangement links TRBV29-1 to TRBJ1-2; 7 nucleotides agree with TRBD1. Germline values: CDR1 SQVTM, CDR2 ANQGSEA. The CDR3 covers 14 residues. V trimming: 6 bases; J trimming: 2 bases; junction bases outside the gene matches: 9. The CDR3 sequence: CSVQGGQENYGYTF. CDR3 nucleotides: TGCAGCGTCCAGGGTGGACAGGAGAACTATGGCTACACCTTC.

CDR3 amino acids: CATTPRPRTGEQYF. CDR3 sequence (DNA): TGTGCCACCACGCCCCGCCCCCGCACGGGGGAGCAGTACTTC. This sequence joins TRBV28 and TRBJ2-7, with D perhaps matching TRBD2 (5 bases). V was cut by 10 bases and J by 7 bases, with 23 bases left in between. Germline CDR1 is MDHEN and CDR2 is SYDVKM. The CDR3 loop spans 14 amino acids.

This clone was counted only a few times. CDR3 DNA: TGTGCCAGCAGTTTGGCTAGCGATTACGAGCAGTACTTC. Amino acid sequence: CASSLASDYEQYF. This rearrangement joins TRBV12-3 or TRBV12-4 to TRBJ2-7; possible D gene TRBD2, 6 bases. CDR3 length equals 13 residues. V was cut by 3 bases and J by 4 bases, with 10 bases left in between.

The table lists this clone with a few counts. The chain carries TRBV5-1 and TRBJ1-1, with TRBD1 matching 10 bases. V shed 7 bases, J shed 3 bases, and the junction held 3 bases outside the gene matches. The CDR3 sequence is 13 residues long. The germline V gene encodes CDR1 SGHRS and CDR2 YFSETQ. CDR3 in DNA: TGCGCCAGCCAGACAGGGGGCTACACTGAAGCTTTCTTT. Amino acid sequence: CASQTGGYTEAFF.

This clone was observed once. This sequence joins TRBV5-1 and TRBJ2-2; TRBD2 matches at 11 bases. Unmatched junction bases numbered 3, after V lost 0 bases and J lost 5 bases. The CDR3 totals 16 residues. Per the germline V gene, CDR1 is SGHRS and CDR2 is YFSETQ. As DNA, the CDR3 is TGCGCCAGCAGCTTGGGTCGACTAGCGGGGACCGGGGAGCTGTTTTTT. Protein product: CASSLGRLAGTGELFF.

CDR3 DNA: TGCGCCAGCAGCTTATTGACTAGCGGTGCCTACGAGCAGTACTTC. Translated: CASSLLTSGAYEQYF. The chain combines TRBV5-1 with TRBJ2-7, with 9 bases lining up with TRBD2. The CDR3 has 15 amino acids. The V and J ends lost 2 bases and 2 bases, in that order; junction bases with no gene match: 5. CDR1 is SGHRS and CDR2 is YFSETQ in the germline V gene.

The chain joins TRBV2 to TRBJ2-7, with D perhaps matching TRBD2 (5 bases). The CDR3 loop spans 15 amino acids. Germline-derived CDR1 and CDR2 are SNHLY and FYNNEI. V lost 8 bases and J 2 bases, leaving 19 bases between the germline ends. CDR3 region: CASLASGGSPYEQYF. For the CDR3, the DNA is TGTGCCAGCCTCGCCTCGGGCGGGTCCCCCTACGAGCAGTACTTC.

The chain joins TRBV7-2 to TRBJ2-3, with D tentatively TRBD2 (6 bases). Trimming cost V 2 bases and J 0 bases, with 12 bases left between them. CDR1 SGHTA and CDR2 FQGNSA come from the germline V gene. CDR3 length equals 16 residues. The chain's CDR3 is CASSLFGGTSTDTQYF. The CDR3 region has the DNA TGTGCCAGCAGCTTATTCGGCGGGACTAGCACAGATACGCAGTATTTT.

The V gene is TRBV18, the J gene TRBJ1-3; D is unclear. Deletions cut 0 bases from V and 0 bases from J, with 12 bases between. CDR3 length: 17 residues. Germline assignment: CDR1 KGHSH and CDR2 LQKENI. The chain's CDR3 is CASSPPVGGDSGNTIYF. The CDR3 DNA sequence: TGTGCCAGCTCACCACCAGTAGGAGGTGACTCTGGAAACACCATATATTTT.

This sequence joins TRBV19 and TRBJ2-6; D is unresolved. The germline gives CDR1 LNHDA, CDR2 SQIVND (reference sequence). This CDR3 is built from 13 residues. Between the trimmed V and J ends, which lost 6 bases and 4 bases, there was a span of 7 bases. The CDR3 is CASRPQGANVLTF. The CDR3 DNA sequence: TGTGCCAGTAGGCCTCAGGGGGCCAACGTCCTGACTTTC.